Described below is a single T cell receptor (beta chain) sequence and its context. Which antigen it targets is not known. No clone much larger than this one lies a single base away; base qualities are absent. The High Capacity cDNA Reverse Transcription Kit was used to reverse transcribe all of the isolated RNA, meaning that expressed TCRB transcripts were what got sequenced. Naive, central memory and regulatory T cell samples underwent deep immunoSEQ sequencing, averaging around 4 million total reads per sample. After sorted cells were lysed in RLT buffer, RNA was extracted with DNase-treated RNeasy Micro or Mini kits, with the choice depending on cell number. To prevent cross-contamination, every cell subset was processed on its own, while patient and healthy donor samples were processed together. The immunoSEQ multiplex PCR was used to amplify TCRB sequences from cDNA, yielding 87-bp fragments that span the CDR3 region. Amplicons were sequenced on the Illumina HiSeq platform. Per the authors' processing: PCR bias was corrected computationally using synthetic template baselines, and reads within Hamming distance 2 were collapsed, with unmergeable singletons discarded. Reads were aligned against IMGT to assign V, D and J genes, CDR3 length and insertions or deletions at six rearrangement sites. Clonotype counts were normalized to sorted cell number within each subset before computing true diversity and Gini coefficients with the tcR R package. The overlap coefficient, calculated on TCRB nucleotide sequences, was used to quantify repertoire sharing. As a proxy for the pre-selection repertoire, out-of-frame TCRB sequences from naive cells were analyzed. The table was pulled from immuneACCESS by TCRdb, which kept in-frame rearrangements only. Such tables lose some clones; where checked, under half of the loss comes from unresolved V genes, and the rest has no known cause. The V and J calls and clone size were taken over from that table, and D and trimming were inferred from the DNA. This sample has approximately 250,000 clones in its table, and approximately 14% of those were observed once. Roughly 0.024% of the sample rests with the top ten.

The sample belongs to a study of beta chain features in type 1 diabetes (dated 2018 in TCRdb). Context from the whole study: Mean age, gender distribution, total cell number and subset yield did not differ between patients and healthy donors. In the study, recently diagnosed type 1 diabetes patients and matched healthy donors were compared on the TCRB repertoires of their sorted circulating CD4+ T cell subsets. Whereas all 28 donors provided naive and central memory subsets, regulatory and stem cell-like memory subsets were isolated from just 8 patients and roughly eight healthy donors. A total of under 140,000,000 sorted cells were examined across all samples, and the number of cells per subset was strongly correlated with RNA yield.

Each donor gave one peripheral blood draw, averaging roughly 100 mL, which was collected into heparinised tubes. A BD FACSAria II and a panel including CD45RO, CCR7, CD25, CD127, CD95 and CD27 were used to sort naive, central memory, regulatory and stem cell-like memory CD4+ T cells. A purity above 95% was achieved for all sorted populations. PBMCs were isolated immediately by Lymphoprep density gradient centrifugation and stained directly without culture. So that batch effects would be minimized, each experiment stained and sorted samples in pairs, pairing one healthy donor with one patient. Results and caveats for the whole study, not just this receptor: The naive, central memory and regulatory TCRB repertoires appeared to resemble one another more closely among patients than among healthy donors. PCR may preferentially amplify shorter templates, but because patient and control samples were amplified and corrected together, any resulting skew would affect both groups equally. Because cDNA was sequenced instead of genomic DNA, activated cells with high expression could be over-represented, although the groups did not differ in activation or CD3 levels. Only small numbers of individuals were included in the HLA sub-analyses, which left unresolved whether HLA type had any influence on TCRB rearrangement. At VDJ recombination sites, type 1 diabetes patients had fewer insertions and more deleted nucleotides, which implies abnormalities in thymic rearrangement. Type 1 diabetes patients showed a moderate but significant shortening of TCRB CDR3 length in all four CD4+ subsets.

The source of this sequence is a woman aged 40 to 49 in good health. Sequences were obtained from naive CD4+ T cells from blood. This specimen's cell subset or site label, interpreted: true naive CD4+ T cells.

The CDR3 reads as follows: CASSTQGVTNSPLHF. The DNA sequence reads TGCGCCAGCAGCACCCAGGGGGTTACTAATTCACCCCTCCACTTT. The V and J segments used are TRBV5-1 and TRBJ1-6; 7 middle bases align to TRBD1. Its CDR3 holds 15 amino acids, cysteine through phenylalanine. Only the CDR3 DNA stays, 45 bases, in frame from base 1. The germline V end is reduced by 4 bases and the J end by 6 bases; junction bases left unmatched: 7. According to the germline V gene, CDR1 reads SGHRS and CDR2 reads YFSETQ.